Sequencing of this T cell receptor beta chain was carried out in a study of cytotoxic CD8 clonotypes in ibrutinib-treated CLL. Study results and limitations: The clonality went up when patients responded to ibrutinib and dropped back toward baseline at progression. Under therapy, public clonotypes either contracted or stayed stable, and they were uncommon.

Trimming stripped 7 bases from V and 0 bases from J, with 9 bases between. The CDR3 sequence is 13 residues long. In germline, CDR1 is WSHSY, CDR2 SAAADI. Target depth was 1 in 200,000 to 1 in 1 million T cells, about 10x per clonotype. Sequencing was performed with immunoSEQ multiplex PCR; in TCRdb, only in-frame clones are kept and a portion is missing. The table records roughly 63,000 clones, around 60% of them present only once. This clone came up many times. What it recognizes is unknown. This clonotype was obtained from a human donor with chronic lymphocytic leukemia. The chain combines TRBV10-2 with TRBJ1-1; D is perhaps TRBD1 (6 bases). The input for sequencing was PBMCs, taken after 12 months of ibrutinib treatment. In nucleotides, the CDR3 is TGCGCCAGCATTGGACAGATGAACACTGAAGCTTTCTTT. Amino acids: CASIGQMNTEAFF.